The clone carrying this T cell receptor beta chain was seen only a few times. Its antigen is as yet unknown. This sample was taken from a study of cytomegalovirus exposure and HLA in healthy donors. Whole-study findings and limits: The authors enumerated roughly 180 TCR beta chains as linked to cytomegalovirus. Many donors shared some public TCRs, even though most TCR sequences were rare.

The V and J ends lost 7 bases and 0 bases, in that order; junction bases with no gene match: 9. The CDR3 runs 15 residues. The V gene's germline CDR1 is SGHAT and CDR2 FQNNGV. The protocol was immunoSEQ multiplex PCR, while the TCRdb copy is restricted to in-frame clones and leaves out a portion. The table has 150,000 or so clones, 75% to 90% seen once. This clonotype was sampled from a man between 18 and 35 years old in good health and CMV-seropositive. The rearrangement joins TRBV11-2 to TRBJ2-7; 7 nucleotides align to TRBD1. Sequenced: PBMCs. Here the CDR3 reads CASTTIQGNSYEQYF. Here the CDR3 DNA reads TGTGCCAGCACCACCATACAGGGGAACTCCTACGAGCAGTACTTC.